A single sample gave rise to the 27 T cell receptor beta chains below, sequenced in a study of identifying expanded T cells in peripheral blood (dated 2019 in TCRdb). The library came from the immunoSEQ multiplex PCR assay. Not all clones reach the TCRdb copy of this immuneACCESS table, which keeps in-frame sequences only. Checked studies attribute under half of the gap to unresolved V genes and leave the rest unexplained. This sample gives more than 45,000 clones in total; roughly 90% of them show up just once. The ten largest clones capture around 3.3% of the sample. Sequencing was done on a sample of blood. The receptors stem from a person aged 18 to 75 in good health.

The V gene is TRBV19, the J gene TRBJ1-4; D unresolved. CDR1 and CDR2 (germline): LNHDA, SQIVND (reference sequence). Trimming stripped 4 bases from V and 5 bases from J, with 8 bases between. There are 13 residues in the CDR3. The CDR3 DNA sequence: TGTGCCAGTAGTACAGCAGCGAATGAAAAACTGTTTTTT. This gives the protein CASSTAANEKLFF.

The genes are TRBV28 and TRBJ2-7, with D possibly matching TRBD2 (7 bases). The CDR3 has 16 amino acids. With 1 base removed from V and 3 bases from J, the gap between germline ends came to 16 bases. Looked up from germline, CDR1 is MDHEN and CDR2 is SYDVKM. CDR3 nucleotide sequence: TGTGCCAGCAGTTTATTAACTCGGGGGGCGTACTACGAGCAGTACTTC. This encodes CASSLLTRGAYYEQYF.

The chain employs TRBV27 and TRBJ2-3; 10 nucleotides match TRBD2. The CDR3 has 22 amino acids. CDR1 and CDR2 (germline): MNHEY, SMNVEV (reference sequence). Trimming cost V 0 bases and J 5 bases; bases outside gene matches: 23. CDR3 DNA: TGTGCCAGCAGTTTATCGATAGGTCTCCCTTGGCAGCGGGAGGGCCAGGAAGATACGCAGTATTTT. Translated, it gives CASSLSIGLPWQREGQEDTQYF.

The CDR3: CAISEGTGGGSTEAFF. The DNA of the CDR3 is TGTGCCATCAGTGAGGGGACAGGGGGCGGGAGCACTGAAGCTTTCTTT. The gene calls are TRBV10-3 and TRBJ1-1; TRBD1 aligns across 12 bases. CDR1 is ENHRY and CDR2 is SYGVKD in the germline V gene. V gave up 2 bases and J gave up 4 bases; unmatched junction bases: 5. The CDR3 runs 16 residues.

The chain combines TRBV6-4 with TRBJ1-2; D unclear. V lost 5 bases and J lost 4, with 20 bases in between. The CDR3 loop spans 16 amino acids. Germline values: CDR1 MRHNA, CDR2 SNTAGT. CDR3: CASSKPAHGKTYGYTF. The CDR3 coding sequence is TGTGCCAGCAGTAAACCGGCCCACGGAAAGACCTATGGCTACACCTTC.

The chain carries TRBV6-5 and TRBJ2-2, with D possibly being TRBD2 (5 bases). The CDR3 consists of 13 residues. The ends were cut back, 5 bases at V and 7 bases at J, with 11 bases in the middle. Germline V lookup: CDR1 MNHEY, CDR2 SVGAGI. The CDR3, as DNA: TGTGCCAGCAGTCGTGGAGGATTCGGGGAGCTGTTTTTT. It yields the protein CASSRGGFGELFF.

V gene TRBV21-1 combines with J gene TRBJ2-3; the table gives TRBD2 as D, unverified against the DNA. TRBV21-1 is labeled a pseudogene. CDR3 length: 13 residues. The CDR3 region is CASSKSKPDTQYF. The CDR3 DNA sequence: TGTGCCAGCAGCAAAAGCAAACCAGATACGCAGTATTTT.

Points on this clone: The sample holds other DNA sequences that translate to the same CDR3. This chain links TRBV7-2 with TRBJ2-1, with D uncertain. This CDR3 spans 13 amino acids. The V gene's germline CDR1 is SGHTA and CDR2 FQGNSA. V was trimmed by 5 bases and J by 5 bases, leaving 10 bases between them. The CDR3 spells CASSPGRDNEQFF. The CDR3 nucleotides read TGTGCCAGCAGCCCAGGACGGGACAATGAGCAGTTCTTC.

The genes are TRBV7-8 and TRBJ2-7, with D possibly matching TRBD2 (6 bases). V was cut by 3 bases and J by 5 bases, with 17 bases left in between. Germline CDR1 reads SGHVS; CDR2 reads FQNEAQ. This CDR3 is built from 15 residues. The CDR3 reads CASSFTSHGGNEQYF. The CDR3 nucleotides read TGTGCCAGCAGCTTTACATCCCACGGGGGTAACGAGCAGTACTTC. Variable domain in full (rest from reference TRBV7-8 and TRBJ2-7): GAGVSQSPRYKVAKRGQDVALRCDPISGHVSLFWYQQALGQGPEFLTYFQNEAQLDKSGLPSDRFFAERPEGSVSTLKIQRTQQEDSAVYLCASSFTSHGGNEQYFGPGTRLTVT.

The CDR3 DNA reads TGTGCCAGCAGCACCGAAGGGGATTGGGATGAGCAGTTCTTC. It is translated as CASSTEGDWDEQFF. The V gene is TRBV9, the J gene TRBJ2-1, with D possibly TRBD1 on 5 matching bases. CDR1 SGDLS and CDR2 YYNGEE come from the germline V gene. The CDR3 extends over 14 amino acids. Between the trimmed V and J ends, which lost 4 bases and 8 bases, there was a span of 16 bases.

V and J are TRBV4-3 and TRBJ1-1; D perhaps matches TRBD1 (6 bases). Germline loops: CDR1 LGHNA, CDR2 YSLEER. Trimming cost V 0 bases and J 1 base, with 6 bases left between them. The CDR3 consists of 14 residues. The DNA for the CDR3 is TGCGCCAGCAGCCAAGAAGGGGGGAACACTGAAGCTTTCTTT. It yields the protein CASSQEGGNTEAFF.

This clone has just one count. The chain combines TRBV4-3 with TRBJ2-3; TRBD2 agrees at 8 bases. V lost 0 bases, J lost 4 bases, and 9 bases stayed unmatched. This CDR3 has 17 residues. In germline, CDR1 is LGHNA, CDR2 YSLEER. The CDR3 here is CASSQDPPGGAADTQYF. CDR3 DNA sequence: TGCGCCAGCAGCCAAGACCCTCCGGGGGGGGCTGCAGATACGCAGTATTTT.

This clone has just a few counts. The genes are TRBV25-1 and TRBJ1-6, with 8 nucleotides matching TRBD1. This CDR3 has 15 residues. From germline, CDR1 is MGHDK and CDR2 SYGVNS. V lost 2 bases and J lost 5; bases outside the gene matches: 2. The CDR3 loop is CASSEGTGHNSPLHF. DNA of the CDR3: TGTGCCAGCAGTGAAGGGACAGGACATAATTCACCCCTCCACTTT.

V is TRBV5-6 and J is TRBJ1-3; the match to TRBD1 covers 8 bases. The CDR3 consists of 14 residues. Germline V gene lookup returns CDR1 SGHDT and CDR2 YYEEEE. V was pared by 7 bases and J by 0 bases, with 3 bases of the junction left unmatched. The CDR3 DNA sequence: TGTGCCAGCCGGGACAGGCACTCTGGAAACACCATATATTTT. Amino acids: CASRDRHSGNTIYF.

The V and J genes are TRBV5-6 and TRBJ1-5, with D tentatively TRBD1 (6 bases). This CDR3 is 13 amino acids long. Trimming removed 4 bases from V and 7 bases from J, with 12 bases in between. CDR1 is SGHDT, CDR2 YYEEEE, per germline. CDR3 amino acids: CASSQQGEQPQHF. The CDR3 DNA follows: TGTGCCAGCAGCCAACAGGGTGAGCAGCCCCAGCATTTT. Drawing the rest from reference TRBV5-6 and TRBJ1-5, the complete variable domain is DAGVTQSPTHLIKTRGQQVTLRCSPKSGHDTVSWYQQALGQGPQFIFQYYEEEERQRGNFPDRFSGHQFPNYSSELNVNALLLGDSALYLCASSQQGEQPQHFGDGTRLSIL.

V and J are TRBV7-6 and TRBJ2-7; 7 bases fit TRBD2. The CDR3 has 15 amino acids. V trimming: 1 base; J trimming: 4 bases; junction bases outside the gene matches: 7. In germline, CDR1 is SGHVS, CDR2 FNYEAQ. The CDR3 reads CASSLGAGVWYEQYF. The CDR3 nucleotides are TGTGCCAGCAGCTTAGGGGCGGGAGTTTGGTACGAGCAGTACTTC.

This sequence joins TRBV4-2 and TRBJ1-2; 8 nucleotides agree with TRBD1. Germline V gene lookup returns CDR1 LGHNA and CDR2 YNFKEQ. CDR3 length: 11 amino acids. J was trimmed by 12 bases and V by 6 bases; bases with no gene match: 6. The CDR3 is CASRAGGDHTF. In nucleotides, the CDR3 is TGTGCCAGCAGAGCAGGGGGCGACCACACCTTC.

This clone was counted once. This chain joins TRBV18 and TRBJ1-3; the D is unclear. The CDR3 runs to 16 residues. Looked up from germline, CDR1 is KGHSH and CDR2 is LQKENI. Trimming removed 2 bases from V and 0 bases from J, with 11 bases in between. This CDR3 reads CASSPMAAFSGNTIYF. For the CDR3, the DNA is TGTGCCAGCTCACCAATGGCAGCTTTCTCTGGAAACACCATATATTTT.

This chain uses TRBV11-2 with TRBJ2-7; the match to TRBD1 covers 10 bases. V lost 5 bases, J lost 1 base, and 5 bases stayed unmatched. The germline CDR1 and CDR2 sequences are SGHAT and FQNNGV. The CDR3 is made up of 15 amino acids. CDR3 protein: CASSKTGGPSYEQYF. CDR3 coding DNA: TGTGCCAGCAGCAAGACAGGGGGCCCTTCCTACGAGCAGTACTTC.

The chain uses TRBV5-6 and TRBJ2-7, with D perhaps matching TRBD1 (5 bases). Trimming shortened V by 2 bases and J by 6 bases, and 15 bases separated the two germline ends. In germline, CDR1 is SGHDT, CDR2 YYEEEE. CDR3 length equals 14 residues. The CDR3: CASSFDWTSTEQYF. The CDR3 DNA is TGTGCCAGCAGCTTCGACTGGACATCCACCGAGCAGTACTTC. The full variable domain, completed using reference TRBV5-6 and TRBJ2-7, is DAGVTQSPTHLIKTRGQQVTLRCSPKSGHDTVSWYQQALGQGPQFIFQYYEEEERQRGNFPDRFSGHQFPNYSSELNVNALLLGDSALYLCASSFDWTSTEQYFGPGTRLTVT.

The CDR3 reads CSVGSGGSSYEQYF. Written as DNA, the CDR3 is TGCAGCGTGGGTAGCGGGGGCAGCTCCTACGAGCAGTACTTC. The chain combines TRBV29-1 with TRBJ2-7; TRBD2 matches at 9 bases. CDR1 is SQVTM and CDR2 is ANQGSEA in the germline V gene. The CDR3 sequence is 14 residues long. The trim removed 6 bases at V and 0 bases at J, leaving 6 bases unmatched.

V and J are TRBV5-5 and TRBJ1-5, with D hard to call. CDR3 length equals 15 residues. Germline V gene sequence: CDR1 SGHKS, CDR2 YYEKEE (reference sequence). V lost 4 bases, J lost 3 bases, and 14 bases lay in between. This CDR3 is CASSPSGLPNQPQHF. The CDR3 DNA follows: TGTGCCAGCAGCCCCTCGGGCCTCCCCAATCAGCCCCAGCATTTT.

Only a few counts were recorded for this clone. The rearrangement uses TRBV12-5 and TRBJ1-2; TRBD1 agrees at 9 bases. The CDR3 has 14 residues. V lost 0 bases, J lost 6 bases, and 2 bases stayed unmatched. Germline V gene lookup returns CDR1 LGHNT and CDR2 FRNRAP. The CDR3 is CASGLVDRGNGYTF. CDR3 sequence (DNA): TGTGCTAGTGGTTTGGTAGACAGGGGGAATGGCTACACCTTC.

CDR3 region: CASSQVVTGTEAFF. CDR3 DNA: TGCGCCAGCAGCCAAGTAGTTACGGGGACTGAAGCTTTCTTT. This rearrangement joins TRBV4-1 to TRBJ1-1, with unresolved D. The CDR3 is 14 amino acids. CDR1 MGHRA and CDR2 YSYEKL come from the germline V gene. Trimming shortened V by 1 base and J by 5 bases, and 11 bases separated the two germline ends.

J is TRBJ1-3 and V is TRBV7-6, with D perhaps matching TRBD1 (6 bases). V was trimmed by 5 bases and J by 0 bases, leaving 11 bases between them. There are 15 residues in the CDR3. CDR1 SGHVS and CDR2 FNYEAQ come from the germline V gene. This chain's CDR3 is CASSPGQYSGNTIYF. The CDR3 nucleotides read TGTGCCAGCAGCCCCGGACAGTACTCTGGAAACACCATATATTTT.

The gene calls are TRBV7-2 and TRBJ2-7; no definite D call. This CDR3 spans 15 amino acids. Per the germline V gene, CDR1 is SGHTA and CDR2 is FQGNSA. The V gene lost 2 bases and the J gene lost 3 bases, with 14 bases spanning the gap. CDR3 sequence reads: CASSLWAINDYEQYF. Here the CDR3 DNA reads TGTGCCAGCAGCTTATGGGCCATTAACGACTACGAGCAGTACTTC.

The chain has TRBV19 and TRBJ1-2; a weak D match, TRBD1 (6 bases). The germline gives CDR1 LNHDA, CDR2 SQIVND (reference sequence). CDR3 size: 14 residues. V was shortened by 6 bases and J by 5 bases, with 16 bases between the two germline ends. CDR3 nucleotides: TGTGCCAGTAGCGAACAGACAGGTTCTTATGGCTACACCTTC. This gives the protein CASSEQTGSYGYTF.